Listed here are 8 T cell receptor beta chains from one sample, sequenced in a study of vaccination and CD4 T cells after COVID-19. Researchers used the Oncomine TCR Beta short-read assay to sequence DNA from cultured CD4+ T cells. Each CDR3 protein is one row after TCRdb ran MiXCR on the PCR reads. The data contain about 5,500 distinct CDR3 sequences, approximately 39% of them singletons. Treatment here: approximately 9-day PBMC culture with coronavirus spike peptide pools or control peptides (ViraFEST assay). During the years 2011-2018, before the COVID-19 pandemic, the unexposed donor's CD4+ T cells were collected. Their antigens remain unidentified. The sequenced sample was CD4+ T cells from blood, cultured in vitro. The receptors come from a human donor in good health.

The chain carries TRBV27 and TRBJ1-3; D remains unclear. The ends were cut back, 5 bases at V and 4 bases at J, with 15 bases in the middle. The CDR3 has 15 residues. CDR1 and CDR2 from the germline V gene are MNHEY and SMNVEV (reference sequence). The CDR3, as DNA: TGTGCCAGCAGTGCCAGGACCACCGTGGGAAACACCATATATTTT. Translating it yields CASSARTTVGNTIYF.

The gene calls are TRBV5-1 and TRBJ1-6, with D possibly being TRBD1 (5 bases). V was trimmed by 2 bases and J by 5 bases, leaving 8 bases between them. Looked up from germline, CDR1 is SGHRS and CDR2 is YFSETQ. The CDR3 is made up of 14 amino acids. The CDR3 loop reads CASSFRQNNSPLHF. The CDR3 DNA sequence: TGCGCCAGCAGCTTCCGACAGAATAATTCACCCCTCCACTTT.

The V gene is TRBV5-1, the J gene TRBJ2-3; 9 nucleotides agree with TRBD2. The V gene end was trimmed by 5 bases and the J gene end by 3 bases; junction bases not matched to a gene: 1. CDR3 length: 13 amino acids. Germline V gene sequence: CDR1 SGHRS, CDR2 YFSETQ. CDR3: CASRRGGTDTQYF. CDR3 nucleotide sequence: TGCGCCAGCAGGCGGGGGGGGACAGATACGCAGTATTTT.

V usage is TRBV20-1 and J usage is TRBJ2-4, with TRBD2 matching over 9 bases. Losses at the gene ends were 6 bases for V and 7 bases for J; bases not matched to a gene: 7. This CDR3 region has 13 residues. The germline CDR1 and CDR2 sequences are DFQATT and SNEGSKA (reference sequence). The CDR3 DNA reads TGCAGTGCCAAAGCGGGGGGTAGGAACATTCAGTACTTC. It codes for CSAKAGGRNIQYF.

The V gene is TRBV6-1, the J gene TRBJ2-7; TRBD2 might be the D (5 bases). From germline, CDR1 is MNHNS and CDR2 SASEGT. The V gene lost 7 bases and the J gene lost 4 bases, with 17 bases spanning the gap. CDR3 length: 14 amino acids. DNA for the CDR3: TGTGCCAGCAAAAGGAGCGGCAGAGGGTACGAGCAGTACTTC. This translates into CASKRSGRGYEQYF.

The chain has TRBV5-5 and TRBJ1-2; 7 nucleotides line up with TRBD1. With 4 bases clipped from V and 2 bases from J, the junction kept 8 bases outside the gene matches. Germline V lookup: CDR1 SGHKS, CDR2 YYEKEE (reference sequence). This CDR3 is 15 amino acids long. CDR3: CASSRRDSPNYGYTF. CDR3 nucleotide sequence: TGTGCCAGCAGCCGTAGGGACAGCCCGAACTATGGCTACACCTTC.

This clonotype was seen a few times. The gene calls are TRBV12-3 or TRBV12-4 and TRBJ1-2; TRBD1 is a possible D gene (5 bases). V shed 6 bases and J shed 8 bases, with 16 bases lying between them. The CDR3 covers 13 residues. The CDR3 region is CASRTAGAEGYTF. The DNA of the CDR3 is TGTGCCAGCAGAACCGCCGGGGCCGAAGGCTACACCTTC.

The chain joins TRBV20-1 to TRBJ2-7; D ambiguous. Deletions cut 6 bases from V and 0 bases from J, with 9 bases between. The CDR3 runs to 12 residues. The germline V gene encodes CDR1 DFQATT and CDR2 SNEGSKA (reference sequence). CDR3 DNA: TGCAGTGCCGCAGAGGCCTCCTACGAGCAGTACTTC. It specifies CSAAEASYEQYF.